The 18 T cell receptor beta chains given below trace back to one sample, sequenced in a study of memory CD4+ T cells and cytomegalovirus serostatus. Single viable CD3+CD4+CD8-CD45RO+ cells were sorted as the memory CD4+ T cells. The protocol was immunoSEQ multiplex PCR, while the TCRdb copy is restricted to in-frame clones and leaves out a portion. This sample carries about 48,000 clones, over 75% of them seen once, and the ten largest clones take 0.7% to 0.8%. The sample consisted of memory CD4+ T cells from blood. These receptors originate from an adult in good health and CMV-seronegative.

V usage is TRBV30 and J usage is TRBJ1-3, with D hard to call. This CDR3 contains 11 residues. In germline, CDR1 is GTSNPN, CDR2 SVGIG (reference sequence). V lost 8 bases and J lost 4, with 9 bases in between. CDR3 DNA sequence: TGTGCCCACGACGCGGGAAACACCATATATTTT. The encoded protein is CAHDAGNTIYF. Based on the CDR3 plus reference TRBV30 and TRBJ1-3, the full variable domain is SQTIHQWPATLVQPVGSPLSLECTVEGTSNPNLYWYRQAAGRGLQLLFYSVGIGQISSEVPQNLSASRPQDRQFILSSKKLLLSDSGFYLCAHDAGNTIYFGEGSWLTVV.

V usage is TRBV15 and J usage is TRBJ2-7; TRBD2 is a possible D gene (5 bases). The CDR3 consists of 14 residues. From germline, CDR1 is LNHNV and CDR2 YYDKDF (reference sequence). V was trimmed by 3 bases and J by 2 bases, leaving 11 bases between them. The CDR3 is CATSRLRAAYEQYF. The CDR3 coding sequence is TGTGCCACCAGCAGGCTGCGGGCAGCCTACGAGCAGTACTTC.

The genes are TRBV7-2 and TRBJ2-7; 8 nucleotides match TRBD2. In germline, CDR1 is SGHTA, CDR2 FQGNSA. The CDR3 has 17 residues. The J segment lost 4 bases and the V segment lost 1 base, leaving 12 bases of the junction unmatched. CDR3 nucleotide sequence: TGTGCCAGCAGCTTAGAATCTCCCGGGGGGGCCGGGTACGAGCAGTACTTC. Translating it yields CASSLESPGGAGYEQYF.

The J gene is TRBJ1-1, the V gene TRBV7-2, with 7 bases fitting TRBD1. The germline gives CDR1 SGHTA, CDR2 FQGNSA. V shed 4 bases and J 5 bases; nucleotides not matched to a gene: 4. This CDR3 region has 13 residues. The CDR3 loop reads CASSSGGRTEAFF. The DNA of the CDR3 is TGTGCCAGCAGCTCAGGGGGGAGAACTGAAGCTTTCTTT.

The CDR3 is CASSYGGGRMGEQYF. CDR3 coding DNA: TGTGCCAGCAGTTACGGGGGAGGGCGAATGGGCGAGCAGTACTTC. The J gene is TRBJ2-7, the V gene TRBV6-5; 7 bases map to TRBD2. V trimming: 2 bases; J trimming: 6 bases; junction bases outside the gene matches: 10. The CDR3 is 15 residues long. Germline CDR1 is MNHEY and CDR2 is SVGAGI.

This chain links TRBV5-4 with TRBJ1-1; 7 nucleotides match TRBD1. CDR1 and CDR2 (germline): SGHNT, YYREEE (reference sequence). The CDR3 covers 15 residues. V shed 2 bases, J shed 3 bases, and the junction held 7 bases outside the gene matches. CDR3 in amino acids: CASSFGDRAYTEAFF. CDR3 in DNA: TGTGCCAGCAGCTTTGGTGACAGGGCTTACACTGAAGCTTTCTTT.

The V and J genes are TRBV21-1 and TRBJ2-2; the table gives TRBD2 as D, unverified against the DNA. TRBV21-1 is termed a pseudogene. This CDR3 is 20 amino acids long. CDR3 DNA: TGTGCCAGCAGCAAAAGGCAGGGACTAGCGGGAGGGCCGAACACCGGGGAGCTGTTTTTT. Encoded protein: CASSKRQGLAGGPNTGELFF.

This clone was detected once. The genes are TRBV19 and TRBJ2-3; TRBD1 is a possible D gene (5 bases). V lost 4 bases and J 7 bases, leaving 12 bases between the germline ends. CDR1 and CDR2 (germline): LNHDA, SQIVND (reference sequence). This CDR3 has 13 residues. In DNA, the CDR3 is TGTGCCAGTAGTACCACAGGACCTAATACGCAGTATTTT. Translating it yields CASSTTGPNTQYF.

The chain employs TRBV7-9 and TRBJ1-5, with 8 nucleotides matching TRBD1. Germline V gene lookup returns CDR1 SEHNR and CDR2 FQNEAQ (reference sequence). This CDR3 spans 14 amino acids. The junction had 7 bases not matched to a gene; V was cut back by 5 bases and J by 7 bases. The CDR3 coding sequence is TGTGCCAGCAGCCGGGGACAGGAGGTCCAGCCCCAGCATTTT. Translated, it gives CASSRGQEVQPQHF.

This chain connects TRBV7-8 to TRBJ1-1; D call uncertain. Per germline, CDR1 SGHVS and CDR2 FQNEAQ. The ends were cut back, 5 bases at V and 6 bases at J, with 7 bases in the middle. The CDR3 is made up of 11 amino acids. Written as DNA, the CDR3 is TGTGCCAGCAGCAGGGAGGCTGAAGCTTTCTTT. As protein: CASSREAEAFF.

This chain uses TRBV5-1 with TRBJ1-2; 7 bases line up with TRBD1. The CDR3 runs 17 residues. Losses at the gene ends were 0 bases for V and 3 bases for J; bases not matched to a gene: 11. From germline, CDR1 is SGHRS and CDR2 YFSETQ. This CDR3 reads CASSLGAGTVKDYGYTF. Written as DNA, the CDR3 is TGCGCCAGCAGCTTGGGGGCCGGGACAGTCAAGGACTATGGCTACACCTTC.

This clone was seen once. The chain recombines TRBV15 with TRBJ1-3, with unresolved D. Trimming took 2 bases from V and 0 from J, leaving 8 bases between them. Per the germline V gene, CDR1 is LNHNV and CDR2 is YYDKDF (reference sequence). The CDR3 length is 15 residues. The CDR3 region is CATSRIHGSGNTIYF. Here the CDR3 DNA reads TGTGCCACCAGCAGAATACACGGCTCTGGAAACACCATATATTTT. The full variable domain, with the rest looked up from reference TRBV15 and TRBJ1-3, is DAMVIQNPRYQVTQFGKPVTLSCSQTLNHNVMYWYQQKSSQAPKLLFHYYDKDFNNEADTPDNFQSRRPNTSFCFLDIRSPGLGDTAMYLCATSRIHGSGNTIYFGEGSWLTVV.

The CDR3 sequence is CASSYSYGQPQHF. CDR3 bases: TGTGCCAGCAGTTACTCCTACGGGCAGCCCCAGCATTTT. The chain employs TRBV6-5 and TRBJ1-5, with D unclear. Trimming stripped 0 bases from V and 7 bases from J, with 7 bases between. CDR3 length: 13 residues. Germline V gives CDR1 MNHEY, CDR2 SVGAGI.

The rearrangement joins TRBV19 to TRBJ2-6; no firm D call. CDR1 is LNHDA and CDR2 is SQIVND in the germline V gene (reference sequence). Deletions cut 2 bases from V and 8 bases from J, with 10 bases between. CDR3 length: 14 residues. The CDR3 spells CASSISSETNVLTF. The DNA for the CDR3 is TGTGCCAGTAGTATATCATCGGAAACCAACGTCCTGACTTTC.

In its sample, this clone ranks as medium-sized. The rearrangement joins TRBV5-1 to TRBJ2-2; 7 positions match TRBD2. Germline assignment: CDR1 SGHRS and CDR2 YFSETQ. The CDR3 is 14 amino acids. Trimming took 3 bases from V and 3 from J; bases not matched to a gene: 2. As DNA, the CDR3 is TGCGCCAGCAGCTCGGGGGGAGACACCGGGGAGCTGTTTTTT. Protein product: CASSSGGDTGELFF.

This chain joins TRBV10-2 and TRBJ1-1; a possible D gene is TRBD1 (6 bases). V was pared by 4 bases and J by 0 bases, with 9 bases between. The CDR3 contains 14 residues. Germline V gene data show CDR1 as WSHSY and CDR2 as SAAADI. CDR3 loop: CASSVRDMNTEAFF. The CDR3, as DNA: TGCGCCAGCAGTGTTAGGGACATGAACACTGAAGCTTTCTTT.

This clone came up a few times. The chain employs TRBV15 and TRBJ1-1, with a possible D match to TRBD1 (5 bases). Germline values: CDR1 LNHNV, CDR2 YYDKDF (reference sequence). The CDR3 runs 15 residues. Trimming stripped 0 bases from V and 1 base from J, with 9 bases between. CDR3 DNA sequence: TGTGCCACCAGCAGAGATCAGGGCAGGAACACTGAAGCTTTCTTT. Protein sequence: CATSRDQGRNTEAFF.

V usage is TRBV4-1 and J usage is TRBJ2-2; 11 bases map to TRBD1. The trim removed 3 bases at V and 4 bases at J, leaving 4 bases unmatched. This CDR3 spans 16 amino acids. Looked up from germline, CDR1 is MGHRA and CDR2 is YSYEKL. The DNA for the CDR3 is TGCGCCAGCAGCCACGGACAGGGGGCAGGCACCGGGGAGCTGTTTTTT. It translates to CASSHGQGAGTGELFF.